A single sample is the source of the 27 T cell receptor beta chains below, sequenced in a study of blood T cells in healthy people across ages. Primed by a sample-barcoded 5' primer and a J-beta primer mix, a second PCR proceeded for about 7 to 11 cycles. One entry per CDR3 protein results from TCRdb running MiXCR on the 5' RACE reads. The repertoire has about a million distinct CDR3 sequences, approximately 50% of them found once; the top ten carry over 20%. Specimen: blood. These receptors were collected from an older woman in good health.

This clonotype was seen a few times. This chain links TRBV29-1 with TRBJ2-7; no clear D gene. Per germline, CDR1 SQVTM and CDR2 ANQGSEA. The CDR3 is 12 amino acids. V lost 5 bases to trimming and J lost 2 bases, with 10 bases between them. The CDR3 region has the DNA TGCAGCGTTCTGGTCAGCGCCTACGAGCAGTACTTC. It yields the protein CSVLVSAYEQYF.

The genes are TRBV2 and TRBJ2-5; 12 positions agree with TRBD2. This CDR3 contains 14 residues. Germline CDR1 SNHLY, CDR2 FYNNEI. V lost 9 bases and J lost 5; bases outside the gene matches: 7. CDR3 residues: CARETSGSRETQYF. CDR3 sequence (DNA): TGTGCCAGAGAGACTAGCGGGAGTAGGGAGACCCAGTACTTC.

V usage is TRBV20-1 and J usage is TRBJ2-7; unclear D gene. The DNA end is a closer match to TRBJ2-5, so the J assignment may be wrong. Germline CDR1 is DFQATT and CDR2 is SNEGSKA (reference sequence). CDR3 size: 12 residues. CDR3: CSARGPAGTQYF. CDR3 in DNA: TGCAGTGCTAGGGGTCCCGCCGGGACCCAGTACTTC.

A few counts support this clonotype. The chain uses TRBV27 and TRBJ2-5; either TRBD1 or TRBD2 may fit D (5 bases each). The CDR3 covers 13 residues. V shed 8 bases and J shed 5 bases, with 15 bases lying between them. CDR1 and CDR2 (germline): MNHEY, SMNVEV (reference sequence). The chain's CDR3 is CASGYLGDETQYF. CDR3 nucleotides: TGTGCCAGCGGCTACTTAGGGGACGAGACCCAGTACTTC.

This clonotype came up a few times. The gene calls are TRBV27 and TRBJ2-7, with 14 bases that match TRBD2. CDR1 MNHEY and CDR2 SMNVEV come from the germline V gene (reference sequence). Trimming cost V 5 bases and J 4 bases; bases outside gene matches: 1. The CDR3 runs 14 residues. This chain's CDR3 is CASSGTSGGYEQYF. Here the CDR3 DNA reads TGTGCCAGCAGTGGGACTAGCGGGGGTTACGAGCAGTACTTC.

This clonotype was seen only once. The chain is built from TRBV2 and TRBJ1-2; 7 bases align to TRBD1. The CDR3 is 11 residues long. In germline, CDR1 is SNHLY, CDR2 FYNNEI. The CDR3, as DNA: TGTGCGGGTGGGGACAGCCATGGCTACACCTTC. Residues: CAGGDSHGYTF.

The chain links TRBV6-1 to TRBJ2-5; the D gene could be TRBD1 or TRBD2 (5 bases each). Germline assignment: CDR1 MNHNS and CDR2 SASEGT. The CDR3 is 10 residues long. Trimming took 11 bases from V and 7 from J, leaving 11 bases between them. The CDR3 here is CAVMGVTQYF. In DNA, the CDR3 is TGTGCCGTTATGGGGGTGACCCAGTACTTC.

There are many counts of this clonotype. V usage is TRBV29-1 and J usage is TRBJ2-3; possible D gene TRBD2, 5 bases. V dropped 5 bases and J dropped 4 bases, with 13 bases sitting between them. Germline CDR1 reads SQVTM; CDR2 reads ANQGSEA. This CDR3 comprises 13 residues. In DNA form, the CDR3 reads TGCAGCGTTTCGGAGGTCTCGGCAGATACGCAGTATTTT. Its protein is CSVSEVSADTQYF.

The genes are TRBV29-1 and TRBJ2-1; D gene ambiguous. Germline loops: CDR1 SQVTM, CDR2 ANQGSEA. The CDR3 has 11 amino acids. V lost 4 bases and J 8 bases, leaving 9 bases between the germline ends. Here the CDR3 DNA reads TGCAGCGTTGTTATGTTGGATGAGCAGTTCTTC. This sequence encodes CSVVMLDEQFF.

This chain uses TRBV2 with TRBJ2-1; 7 bases map to TRBD2. The germline V gene encodes CDR1 SNHLY and CDR2 FYNNEI. The CDR3 has 15 residues. J gave up 7 bases and V 3 bases, and 9 bases lay outside the gene matches. CDR3 in amino acids: CASSEKAGVTNEQFF. The CDR3 nucleotides read TGTGCCAGCAGTGAGAAGGCGGGAGTGACAAATGAGCAGTTCTTC. Looking up the rest from reference TRBV2 and TRBJ2-1 gives the full variable domain: EPEVTQTPSHQVTQMGQEVILRCVPISNHLYFYWYRQILGQKVEFLVSFYNNEISEKSEIFDDQFSVERPDGSNFTLKIRSTKLEDSAMYFCASSEKAGVTNEQFFGPGTRLTVL.

Comment on this clonotype: A junction end diverges from the germline sequence, so it may reflect a read error. For the CDR3, the DNA is TGTGCCAGCACCTTAAGTTGGGGGACCAATGAAAAACTGTTTTTT. It specifies CASTLSWGTNEKLFF. The chain couples TRBV7-6 to TRBJ1-4; D is possibly TRBD1 (5 bases). This CDR3 is built from 15 residues. CDR1 SGHVS and CDR2 FNYEAQ come from the germline V gene. Full variable domain (outside the CDR3, taken from reference TRBV7-6 and TRBJ1-4): GAGVSQSPRYKVTKRGQDVALRCDPISGHVSLYWYRQALGQGPEFLTYFNYEAQQDKSGLPNDRFSAERPEGSISTLTIQRTEQRDSAMYRCASTLSWGTNEKLFFGSGTQLSVL.

The rearrangement joins TRBV4-1 to TRBJ2-3; 7 nucleotides line up with TRBD2. The V gene end was trimmed by 0 bases and the J gene end by 2 bases; junction bases not matched to a gene: 8. Germline V CDR1 and CDR2: MGHRA, YSYEKL. The CDR3 is made up of 17 amino acids. CDR3 in DNA: TGCGCCAGCAGCCAAGATCCGGGCGGGAGTGTCACAGATACGCAGTATTTT. Translation gives CASSQDPGGSVTDTQYF.

This clonotype occurred a few times. The V call is TRBV6-5, the J call TRBJ2-5; D might be TRBD2 (6 bases). V dropped 6 bases and J dropped 3 bases, with 20 bases sitting between them. From germline, CDR1 is MNHEY and CDR2 SVGAGI. The CDR3 contains 16 residues. Written as DNA, the CDR3 is TGTGCCAGCAGAACTCCGATAGGCGGGAATGAAGAGACCCAGTACTTC. This codes for CASRTPIGGNEETQYF.

This chain uses TRBV20-1 with TRBJ2-1, with 9 bases matching TRBD1. Per the germline V gene, CDR1 is DFQATT and CDR2 is SNEGSKA (reference sequence). Losses at the gene ends were 5 bases for V and 4 bases for J; bases not matched to a gene: 12. The CDR3 runs 16 residues. In nucleotides, the CDR3 is TGCAGTGCTTTAGATAACAGGGGGCAAGGATACAATGAGCAGTTCTTC. Protein: CSALDNRGQGYNEQFF.

J is TRBJ2-5 and V is TRBV12-5; D is possibly TRBD2 (5 bases). Trimming stripped 6 bases from V and 5 bases from J, with 16 bases between. There are 14 residues in the CDR3. Germline values: CDR1 LGHNT, CDR2 FRNRAP. The CDR3 DNA reads as TGTGCTAGTGGAAACGGGGTCCGGTTGGAGACCCAGTACTTC. It specifies CASGNGVRLETQYF.

This chain joins TRBV13 and TRBJ2-3; 8 bases match TRBD2. The ends lost 7 bases at V and 1 base at J; junction bases unmatched: 7. Germline V gene sequence: CDR1 PRHDT, CDR2 FYEKMQ (reference sequence). The CDR3 has 15 amino acids. CDR3 protein: CASTGPAGGTDTQYF. The CDR3 bases are TGTGCCAGCACCGGGCCAGCGGGGGGCACAGATACGCAGTATTTT. The full variable domain, with the rest looked up from reference TRBV13 and TRBJ2-3, is AAGVIQSPRHLIKEKRETATLKCYPIPRHDTVYWYQQGPGQDPQFLISFYEKMQSDKGSIPDRFSAQQFSDYHSELNMSSLELGDSALYFCASTGPAGGTDTQYFGPGTRLTVL.

The chain couples TRBV16 to TRBJ1-1, with D perhaps TRBD1 (6 bases). Per germline, CDR1 KGHSY and CDR2 FQNENV. The CDR3 consists of 12 residues. Trimming shortened V by 4 bases and J by 6 bases, and 9 bases separated the two germline ends. The CDR3: CASSRQGSEAFF. The CDR3 nucleotides are TGTGCCAGCAGCCGGCAGGGGTCTGAAGCTTTCTTT.

This clonotype turned up a few times. A single base separates this from a much larger clone, so it may be a read error. The chain links TRBV27 to TRBJ2-1; D is possibly TRBD1 or TRBD2 (5 bases each). The length of the CDR3 is 13 residues. Germline loops: CDR1 MNHEY, CDR2 SMNVEV (reference sequence). V was cut by 5 bases and J by 8 bases, with 13 bases left in between. The CDR3 DNA is TGTGCCAGCAGTGGGGGAAGTAAAGATGAGCAGTTCTTC. Amino acid sequence: CASSGGSKDEQFF.

This clonotype was counted a single time. The chain joins TRBV10-3 to TRBJ2-1; TRBD1 matches 10 bases. Germline lookup yields CDR1 ENHRY and CDR2 SYGVKD. V shed 0 bases, J shed 10 bases, and the junction held 9 bases outside the gene matches. CDR3 size: 16 residues. CDR3 bases: TGTGCCATCAGTGAGTCGAGAGTAGGGACAGGGGACGAGCAGTTCTTC. Translated: CAISESRVGTGDEQFF.

This clonotype was observed a handful of times. V is TRBV6-1 and J is TRBJ2-3; 7 positions agree with TRBD2. V was clipped by 2 bases and J by 3 bases; unmatched bases: 2. CDR1 is MNHNS and CDR2 is SASEGT in the germline V gene. This CDR3 comprises 14 residues. The CDR3 protein is CASSERGRTDTQYF. DNA for the CDR3: TGTGCCAGCAGTGAACGCGGGAGAACAGATACGCAGTATTTT.

The chain employs TRBV27 and TRBJ2-5; D call uncertain. Germline V CDR1 and CDR2: MNHEY, SMNVEV (reference sequence). This CDR3 region has 14 residues. V shed 6 bases and J shed 1 base, with 12 bases lying between them. CDR3 loop: CASRRSGPQETQYF. For the CDR3, the DNA is TGTGCCAGCAGGAGGTCAGGACCCCAAGAGACCCAGTACTTC.

This clonotype occurred a few times. A junction boundary mismatches the germline segment, possibly from a read error. J is TRBJ2-7 and V is TRBV7-9; no clear D gene. Looked up from germline, CDR1 is SEHNR and CDR2 is FQNEAQ (reference sequence). The CDR3 is 10 residues long. CDR3 residues: CASSLENLFF. CDR3 sequence (DNA): TGTGCCAGCAGCTTAGAAAACTTGTTCTTC. The whole variable domain, remainder taken from reference TRBV7-9 and TRBJ2-7, is DTGVSQNPRHKITKRGQNVTFRCDPISEHNRLYWYRQTLGQGPEFLTYFQNEAQLEKSRLLSDRFSAERPKGSFSTLEIQRTEQGDSAMYLCASSLENLFFGPGTRLTVT.

This clonotype was detected only a few times. The CDR3 region is CASGRESETQYF. The CDR3 nucleotides are TGTGCCAGCGGGCGGGAGAGCGAGACCCAGTACTTC. The genes are TRBV2 and TRBJ2-5, with TRBD2 matching 7 bases. The germline gives CDR1 SNHLY, CDR2 FYNNEI. CDR3 length equals 12 residues. The J segment lost 5 bases and the V segment lost 8 bases, leaving 5 bases of the junction unmatched.

The chain links TRBV4-2 to TRBJ2-2; D possibly uses TRBD1 or TRBD2 (6 bases each). V lost 5 bases to trimming and J lost 1 base, with 14 bases between them. CDR1 and CDR2 from the germline V gene are LGHNA and YNFKEQ. The CDR3 has 16 residues. CDR3 protein: CASSLEGGGNTGELFF. The DNA for the CDR3 is TGTGCCAGCAGCTTAGAAGGGGGAGGGAACACCGGGGAGCTGTTTTTT.

The chain carries TRBV2 and TRBJ2-3; 8 bases map to TRBD2. J lost 0 bases, V lost 9 bases, and 11 bases had no gene match. Germline CDR1 and CDR2: SNHLY and FYNNEI. This CDR3 region has 16 residues. In DNA, the CDR3 is TGTGCCAGTTACCCGGGACTAGGACTTAGCACAGATACGCAGTATTTT. Protein: CASYPGLGLSTDTQYF.

This clonotype was seen a few times. The V and J genes are TRBV9 and TRBJ2-6; no firm D call. The CDR3 extends over 17 amino acids. Trimming removed 0 bases at V and 2 bases at J, with 12 bases between. Germline CDR1 is SGDLS and CDR2 is YYNGEE. The CDR3 coding sequence is TGTGCCAGCAGCGTAGGGACGGAAGACCCTGGGGCCAACGTCCTGACTTTC. Amino acid sequence: CASSVGTEDPGANVLTF.

V usage is TRBV25-1 and J usage is TRBJ2-5, with 9 nucleotides matching TRBD1. The germline gives CDR1 MGHDK, CDR2 SYGVNS. CDR3 size: 14 residues. Germline trimming cut 8 bases from V and 7 bases from J; bases unmatched to any gene: 11. The CDR3 here is CASYMDRGFVTQYF. For the CDR3, the DNA is TGTGCCAGCTACATGGACAGGGGCTTTGTGACCCAGTACTTC.